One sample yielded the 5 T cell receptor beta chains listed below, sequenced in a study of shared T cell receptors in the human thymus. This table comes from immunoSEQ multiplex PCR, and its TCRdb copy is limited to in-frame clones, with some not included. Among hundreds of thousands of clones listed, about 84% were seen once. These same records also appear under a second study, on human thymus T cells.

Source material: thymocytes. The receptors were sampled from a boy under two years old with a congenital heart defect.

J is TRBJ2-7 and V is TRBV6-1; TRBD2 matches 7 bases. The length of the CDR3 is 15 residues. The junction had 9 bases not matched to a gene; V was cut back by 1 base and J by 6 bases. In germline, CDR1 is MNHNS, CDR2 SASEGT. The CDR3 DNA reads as TGTGCCAGCAGTGAAGGGGCGACTAGCTCGGGCGAGCAGTACTTC. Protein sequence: CASSEGATSSGEQYF.

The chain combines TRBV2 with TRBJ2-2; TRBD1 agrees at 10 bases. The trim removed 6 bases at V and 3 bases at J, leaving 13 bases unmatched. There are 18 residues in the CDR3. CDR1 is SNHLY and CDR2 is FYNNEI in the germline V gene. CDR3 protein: CASRPPSGQGTHTGELFF. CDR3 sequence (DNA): TGTGCCAGCAGGCCACCCTCGGGACAGGGGACTCACACCGGGGAGCTGTTTTTT.

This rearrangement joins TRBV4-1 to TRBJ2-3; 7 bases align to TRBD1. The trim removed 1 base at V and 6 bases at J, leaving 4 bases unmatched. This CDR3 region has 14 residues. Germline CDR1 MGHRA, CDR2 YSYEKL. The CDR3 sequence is CASSQGQGVDTQYF. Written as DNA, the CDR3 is TGCGCCAGCAGCCAAGGCCAGGGGGTCGATACGCAGTATTTT.

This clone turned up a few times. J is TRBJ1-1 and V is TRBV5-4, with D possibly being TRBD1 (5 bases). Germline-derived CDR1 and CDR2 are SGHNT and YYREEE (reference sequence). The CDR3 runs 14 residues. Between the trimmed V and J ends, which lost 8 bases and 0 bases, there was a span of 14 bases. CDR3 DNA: TGTGCCAGTTGGAGGGACTGGTTGAACACTGAAGCTTTCTTT. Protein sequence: CASWRDWLNTEAFF.

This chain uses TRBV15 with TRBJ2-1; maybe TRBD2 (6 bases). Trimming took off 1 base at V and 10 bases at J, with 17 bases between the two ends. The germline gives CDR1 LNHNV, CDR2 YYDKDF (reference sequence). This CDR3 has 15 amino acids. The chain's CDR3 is CATSRGSRTAGEQFF. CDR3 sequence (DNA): TGTGCCACCAGCAGAGGGAGTAGAACTGCGGGAGAGCAGTTCTTC.